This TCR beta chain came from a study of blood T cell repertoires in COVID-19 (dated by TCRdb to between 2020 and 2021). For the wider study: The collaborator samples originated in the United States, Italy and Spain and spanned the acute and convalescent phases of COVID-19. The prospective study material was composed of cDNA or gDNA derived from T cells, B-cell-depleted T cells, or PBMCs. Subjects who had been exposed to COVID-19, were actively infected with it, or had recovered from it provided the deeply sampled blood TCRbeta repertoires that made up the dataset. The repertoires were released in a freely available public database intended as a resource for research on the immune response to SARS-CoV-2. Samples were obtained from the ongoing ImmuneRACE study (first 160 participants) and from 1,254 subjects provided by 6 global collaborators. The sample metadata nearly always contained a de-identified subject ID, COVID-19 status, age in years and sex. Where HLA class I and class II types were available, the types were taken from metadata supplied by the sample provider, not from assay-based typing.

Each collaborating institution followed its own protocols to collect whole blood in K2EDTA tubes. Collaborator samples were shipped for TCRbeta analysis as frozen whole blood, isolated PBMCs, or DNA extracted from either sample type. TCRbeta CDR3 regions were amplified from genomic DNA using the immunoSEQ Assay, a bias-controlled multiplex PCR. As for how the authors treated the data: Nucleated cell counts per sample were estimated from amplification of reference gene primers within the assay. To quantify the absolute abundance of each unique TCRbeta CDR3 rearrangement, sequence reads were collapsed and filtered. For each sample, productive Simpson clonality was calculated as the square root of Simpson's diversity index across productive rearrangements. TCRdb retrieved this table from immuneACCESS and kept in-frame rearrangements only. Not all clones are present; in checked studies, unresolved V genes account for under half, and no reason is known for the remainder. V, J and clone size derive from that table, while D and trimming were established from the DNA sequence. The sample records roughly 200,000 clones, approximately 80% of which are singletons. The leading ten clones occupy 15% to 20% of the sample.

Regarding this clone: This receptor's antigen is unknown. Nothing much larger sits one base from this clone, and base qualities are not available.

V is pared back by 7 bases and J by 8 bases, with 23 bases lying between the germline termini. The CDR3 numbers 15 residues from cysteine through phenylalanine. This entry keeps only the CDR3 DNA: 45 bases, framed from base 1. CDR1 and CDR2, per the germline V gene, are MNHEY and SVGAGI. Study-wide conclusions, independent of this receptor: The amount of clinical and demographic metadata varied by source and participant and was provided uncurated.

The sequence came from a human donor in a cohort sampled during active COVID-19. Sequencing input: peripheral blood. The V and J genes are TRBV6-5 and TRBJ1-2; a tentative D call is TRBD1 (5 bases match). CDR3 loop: CASTLGTATSGGYTF. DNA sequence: TGTGCCAGCACCCTAGGGACTGCTACTTCGGGGGGCTACACCTTC.